This entry describes one T cell receptor beta chain. CDR3 length: 15 amino acids. V was clipped by 1 base and J by 2 bases; unmatched bases: 4. Germline V lookup: CDR1 MGHRA, CDR2 YSYEKL. The sample is drawn from a study of CD8 T cells in Susac syndrome. Reverse transcription of roughly 0.5 to 1 ug RNA used random hexamers. TCRdb itself ran the immunoSEQ multiplex PCR reads through MiXCR, one entry per CDR3 protein. The data hold 150,000 to 200,000 distinct CDR3 sequences, with around 90% observed a single time. The source is a human donor with Susac syndrome. Sequences were obtained from CD4+ T cells from PBMCs. The chain carries TRBV4-1 and TRBJ2-7; 8 bases are a match to TRBD1. The CDR3, as DNA: TGCGCCAGCAGCCAAGTTACGGGACAGGCCTACGAGCAGTACTTC. Translated: CASSQVTGQAYEQYF.